The 9 T cell receptor beta chains below all came from one sample that was sequenced in a study of shared clonotypes between healthy human individuals. The protocol was immunoSEQ multiplex PCR, while the TCRdb copy is restricted to in-frame clones and leaves out a portion. The data hold about 490,000 clones, with about 82% observed a single time. Sample: PBMCs. These receptors were taken from a woman aged 35 to 49 in good health. Some clones in this sample may be carry-over from other donors' samples.

The CDR3 is CAISEPGTIPQETQYF. The DNA for the CDR3 is TGTGCCATCAGTGAACCGGGGACTATCCCCCAAGAGACCCAGTACTTC. The chain employs TRBV10-3 and TRBJ2-5; 7 bases align to TRBD2. The trim removed 3 bases at V and 1 base at J, leaving 8 bases unmatched. The CDR3 extends over 16 amino acids. In germline, CDR1 is ENHRY, CDR2 SYGVKD.

The rearrangement joins TRBV6-1 to TRBJ1-2; TRBD1 matches 7 bases. V dropped 8 bases and J dropped 4; count of bases not matched to a gene: 7. This CDR3 is built from 13 residues. The germline CDR1 and CDR2 sequences are MNHNS and SASEGT. The CDR3: CASLRGTAYGYTF. CDR3 in DNA: TGTGCCAGCCTCCGAGGGACAGCCTATGGCTACACCTTC.

The chain combines TRBV6-1 with TRBJ2-7; a possible D gene is TRBD1 (6 bases). Germline CDR1 and CDR2: MNHNS and SASEGT. The length of the CDR3 is 16 residues. V shed 2 bases and J shed 1 base, with 15 bases lying between them. CDR3 coding DNA: TGTGCCAGCAGTGAACAAGGTTGGCAGGGGTCCTACGAGCAGTACTTC. This codes for CASSEQGWQGSYEQYF.

The CDR3 bases are TGTGCCAGCAGCCCTGGTCCCACCTATGGCTACACCTTC. This translates into CASSPGPTYGYTF. V is TRBV7-3 and J is TRBJ1-2; D unclear. The V gene's germline CDR1 is SGHTA and CDR2 FQGTGA. CDR3 length: 13 amino acids. Trimming took off 5 bases at V and 4 bases at J, with 11 bases between the two ends.

The chain employs TRBV29-1 and TRBJ2-5; unclear D gene. CDR1 is SQVTM, CDR2 ANQGSEA, per germline. The CDR3 totals 13 residues. With 6 bases removed from V and 1 base from J, the gap between germline ends came to 12 bases. The CDR3 protein is CSVPLAGQETQYF. The CDR3 nucleotides read TGCAGCGTGCCCCTCGCAGGCCAAGAGACCCAGTACTTC.

The chain couples TRBV28 to TRBJ1-1; 7 bases align to TRBD1. CDR3 length: 13 amino acids. Germline V gene sequence: CDR1 MDHEN, CDR2 SYDVKM. Germline trimming cut 8 bases from V and 1 base from J; bases unmatched to any gene: 4. The CDR3 DNA reads as TGTGCCAGCGACAGGGATCCGAACACTGAAGCTTTCTTT. This encodes CASDRDPNTEAFF.

V and J are TRBV29-1 and TRBJ2-1, with 8 bases identical to TRBD2. CDR3 length: 14 residues. V shed 4 bases, J shed 4 bases, and the junction held 6 bases outside the gene matches. Germline CDR1 and CDR2: SQVTM and ANQGSEA. CDR3 loop: CSVVGGRIYNEQFF. The CDR3 DNA reads as TGCAGCGTTGTCGGCGGGAGGATATACAATGAGCAGTTCTTC.

The CDR3: CASSSGTGAGEQYF. CDR3 nucleotides: TGTGCCAGCAGTTCCGGGACAGGGGCTGGGGAGCAGTACTTC. The V and J genes are TRBV7-3 and TRBJ2-7; TRBD1 matches at 10 bases. The CDR3 totals 14 residues. Germline V gene sequence: CDR1 SGHTA, CDR2 FQGTGA. The junction had 9 bases not matched to a gene; V was cut back by 6 bases and J by 7 bases.

The CDR3, as DNA: TGTGCCAGCAGTGAAGAGGTGGGTCAGCCGAACACCGGGGAGCTGTTTTTT. The encoded protein is CASSEEVGQPNTGELFF. This chain uses TRBV6-1 with TRBJ2-2; D call uncertain. Between the trimmed V and J ends, which lost 1 base and 0 bases, there was a span of 12 bases. The length of the CDR3 is 17 residues. CDR1 and CDR2 from the germline V gene are MNHNS and SASEGT.